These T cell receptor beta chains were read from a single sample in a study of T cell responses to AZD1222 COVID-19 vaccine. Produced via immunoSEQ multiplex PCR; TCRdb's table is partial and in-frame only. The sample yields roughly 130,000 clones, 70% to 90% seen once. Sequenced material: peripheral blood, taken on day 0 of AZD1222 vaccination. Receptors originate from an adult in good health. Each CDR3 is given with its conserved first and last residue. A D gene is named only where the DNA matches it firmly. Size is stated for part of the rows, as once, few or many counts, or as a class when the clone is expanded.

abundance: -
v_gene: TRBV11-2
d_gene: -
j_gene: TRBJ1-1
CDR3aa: CASSLVEGRTEAFF
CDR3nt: TGTGCCAGCAGCTTAGTTGAAGGCCGTACTGAAGCTTTCTTT

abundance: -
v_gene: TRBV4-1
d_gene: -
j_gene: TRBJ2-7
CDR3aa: CASSQASTAYEQYF
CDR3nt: TGCGCCAGCAGCCAAGCCTCAACTGCCTACGAGCAGTACTTC

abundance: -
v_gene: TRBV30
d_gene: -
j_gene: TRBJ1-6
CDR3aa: CAWSVGTWGSPLHF
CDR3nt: TGTGCCTGGAGTGTAGGGACGTGGGGTTCACCCCTCCACTTT

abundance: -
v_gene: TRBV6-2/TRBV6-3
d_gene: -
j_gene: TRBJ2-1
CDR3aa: CASSPVGPSPVF
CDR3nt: TGTGCCAGCAGTCCGGTGGGGCCCTCCCCGGTCTTC

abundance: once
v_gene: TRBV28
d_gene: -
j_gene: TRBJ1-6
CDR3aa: CASSLPLQAGPLHF
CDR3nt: TGTGCCAGCTCCCTCCCGCTTCAGGCTGGACCCCTCCACTTT

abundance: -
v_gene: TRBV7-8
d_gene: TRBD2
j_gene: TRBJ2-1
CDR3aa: CASSLGLAGSWYNEQFF
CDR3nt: TGTGCCAGCAGCTTGGGACTAGCGGGTAGTTGGTACAATGAGCAGTTCTTC

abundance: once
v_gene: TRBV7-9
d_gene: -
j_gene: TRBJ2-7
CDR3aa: CASSPRVGLGGSYEQYF
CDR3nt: TGTGCCAGCAGCCCCAGAGTAGGGCTCGGGGGCTCCTACGAGCAGTACTTC

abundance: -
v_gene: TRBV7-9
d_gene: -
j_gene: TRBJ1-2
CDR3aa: CASSISLQGPLYGYTF
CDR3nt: TGTGCCAGCAGCATCTCCCTGCAGGGCCCCCTATATGGCTACACCTTC

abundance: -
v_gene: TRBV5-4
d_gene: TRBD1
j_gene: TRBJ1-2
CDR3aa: CASSLSQGDGYTF
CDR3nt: TGTGCCAGCAGCTTATCACAGGGGGATGGCTACACCTTC

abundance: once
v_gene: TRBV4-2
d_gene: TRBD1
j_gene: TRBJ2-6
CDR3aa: CASSQEPGQGRSGANVLTF
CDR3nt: TGTGCCAGCAGCCAAGAACCGGGACAGGGTAGATCTGGGGCCAACGTCCTGACTTTC

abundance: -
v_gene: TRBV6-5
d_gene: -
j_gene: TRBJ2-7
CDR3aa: CASSYSEGGYEQYF
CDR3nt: TGTGCCAGCAGTTACTCAGAGGGTGGCTACGAGCAGTACTTC

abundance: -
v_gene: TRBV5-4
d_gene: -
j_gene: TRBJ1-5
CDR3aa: CASSLDRANSQPQHF
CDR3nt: TGTGCCAGCAGCTTGGACAGGGCGAATAGTCAGCCCCAGCATTTT

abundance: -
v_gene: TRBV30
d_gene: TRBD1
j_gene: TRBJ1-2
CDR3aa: CAWTPGQVGYGYTF
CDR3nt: TGTGCCTGGACTCCGGGACAGGTCGGCTATGGCTACACCTTC

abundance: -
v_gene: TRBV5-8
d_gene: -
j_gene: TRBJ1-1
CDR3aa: CASTGTARRNTEAFF
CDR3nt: TGTGCCAGCACGGGGACGGCTCGTAGGAACACTGAAGCTTTCTTT

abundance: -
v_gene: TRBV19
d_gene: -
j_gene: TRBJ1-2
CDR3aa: CASSIQGGSYGYTF
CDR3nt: TGTGCCAGTAGTATACAGGGCGGATCCTATGGCTACACCTTC

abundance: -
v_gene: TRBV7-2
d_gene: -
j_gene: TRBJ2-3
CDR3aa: CASSQTGVYTQYF
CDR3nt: TGTGCCAGCAGCCAAACGGGAGTGTATACGCAGTATTTT

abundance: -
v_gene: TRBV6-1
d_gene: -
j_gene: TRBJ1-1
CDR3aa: CASSEWGTEAFF
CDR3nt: TGTGCCAGCAGTGAATGGGGCACTGAAGCTTTCTTT

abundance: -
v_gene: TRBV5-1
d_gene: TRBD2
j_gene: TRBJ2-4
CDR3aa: CASSLREGNIQYF
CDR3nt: TGCGCCAGCAGCTTAAGGGAGGGGAACATTCAGTACTTC

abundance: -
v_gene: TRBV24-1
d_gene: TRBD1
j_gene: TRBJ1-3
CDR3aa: CATSDLGQGLGNTIYF
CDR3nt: TGTGCCACCAGTGATTTGGGACAGGGGTTAGGAAACACCATATATTTT

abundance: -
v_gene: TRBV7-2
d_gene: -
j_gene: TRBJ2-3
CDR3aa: CASSLGGWGSYVDTQYF
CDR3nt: TGTGCCAGCAGCTTAGGAGGGTGGGGGAGTTACGTAGATACGCAGTATTTT

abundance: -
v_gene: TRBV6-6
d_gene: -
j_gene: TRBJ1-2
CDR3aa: CASAPGGYGYTF
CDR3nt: TGTGCCAGCGCTCCAGGTGGCTATGGCTACACCTTC

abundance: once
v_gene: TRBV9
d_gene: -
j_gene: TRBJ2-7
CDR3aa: CASSLTPGDSYEQYF
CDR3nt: TGTGCCAGCAGCTTAACTCCAGGGGACTCCTACGAGCAGTACTTC

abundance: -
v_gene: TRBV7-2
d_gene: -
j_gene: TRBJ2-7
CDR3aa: CASSLSSDVGYEQYF
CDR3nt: TGTGCCAGCAGCTTATCATCCGACGTCGGTTACGAGCAGTACTTC

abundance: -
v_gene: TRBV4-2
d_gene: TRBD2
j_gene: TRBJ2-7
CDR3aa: CASSQESRWRQGLGEYEQYF
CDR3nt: TGTGCCAGCAGCCAAGAATCGCGGTGGCGCCAGGGACTAGGGGAGTACGAGCAGTACTTC

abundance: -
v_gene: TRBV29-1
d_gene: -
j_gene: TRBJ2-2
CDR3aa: CSVDQGFTGELFF
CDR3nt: TGCAGCGTTGATCAGGGATTCACCGGGGAGCTGTTTTTT

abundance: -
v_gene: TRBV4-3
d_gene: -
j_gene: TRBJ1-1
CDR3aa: CASSQDEGIVAEAFF
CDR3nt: TGCGCCAGCAGCCAAGATGAGGGTATCGTCGCTGAAGCTTTCTTT

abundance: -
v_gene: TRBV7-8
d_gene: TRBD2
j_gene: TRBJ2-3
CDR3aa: CASSLGTSRLTDTQYF
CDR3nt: TGTGCCAGCAGCTTGGGGACTAGCCGACTCACAGATACGCAGTATTTT

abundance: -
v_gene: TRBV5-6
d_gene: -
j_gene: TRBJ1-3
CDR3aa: CASSLAGDSGNTIYF
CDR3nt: TGTGCCAGCAGCTTGGCCGGTGACTCTGGAAACACCATATATTTT

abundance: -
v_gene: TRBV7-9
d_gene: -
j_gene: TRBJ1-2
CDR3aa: CASSFGFGYTF
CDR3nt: TGTGCCAGCAGCTTTGGGTTTGGCTACACCTTC

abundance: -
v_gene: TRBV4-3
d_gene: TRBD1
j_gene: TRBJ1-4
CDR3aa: CASSQVAGGTAFNEKLFF
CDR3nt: TGCGCCAGCAGCCAAGTAGCGGGGGGGACAGCCTTTAATGAAAAACTGTTTTTT

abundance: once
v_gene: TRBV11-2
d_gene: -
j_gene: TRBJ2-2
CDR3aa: CASSLRAGTNTGELFF
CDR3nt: TGTGCCAGCAGCTTAAGGGCAGGAACGAACACCGGGGAGCTGTTTTTT

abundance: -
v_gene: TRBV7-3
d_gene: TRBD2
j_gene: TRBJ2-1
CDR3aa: CASSLRTLGTHEFWTSGRDEQFF
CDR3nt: TGTGCCAGCAGCTTAAGGACCCTTGGGACACACGAGTTTTGGACTAGCGGAAGGGATGAGCAGTTCTTC

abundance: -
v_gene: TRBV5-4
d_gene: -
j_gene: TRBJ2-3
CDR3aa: CASSSKGGFPDTQYF
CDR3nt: TGTGCCAGCAGCTCGAAAGGAGGCTTCCCAGATACGCAGTATTTT

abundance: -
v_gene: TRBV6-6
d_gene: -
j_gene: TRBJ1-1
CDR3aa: CASSSSSGIDTEAFF
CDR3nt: TGTGCCAGCAGTAGCTCCTCAGGGATTGATACTGAAGCTTTCTTT

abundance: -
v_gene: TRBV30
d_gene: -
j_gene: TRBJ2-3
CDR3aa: CAWSKRGTQRGTQYF
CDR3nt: TGTGCCTGGAGTAAGAGGGGCACTCAACGGGGTACGCAGTATTTT

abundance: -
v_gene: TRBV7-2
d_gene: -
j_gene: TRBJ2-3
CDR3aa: CASSPGPNTDTQYF
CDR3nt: TGTGCCAGCAGCCCTGGGCCCAATACAGATACGCAGTATTTT

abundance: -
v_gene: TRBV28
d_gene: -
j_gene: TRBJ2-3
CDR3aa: CASSSPVKGSTDTQYF
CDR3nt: TGTGCCAGCAGTTCGCCGGTCAAGGGGAGCACAGATACGCAGTATTTT

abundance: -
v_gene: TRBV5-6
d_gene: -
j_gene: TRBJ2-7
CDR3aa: CASSLRLTTGRSEQYF
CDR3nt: TGTGCCAGCAGCTTAAGGCTCACGACAGGGAGGAGCGAGCAGTACTTC

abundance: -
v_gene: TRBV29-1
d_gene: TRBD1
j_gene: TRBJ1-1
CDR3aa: CSVGQDWATEAFF
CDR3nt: TGCAGCGTAGGACAGGATTGGGCCACTGAAGCTTTCTTT

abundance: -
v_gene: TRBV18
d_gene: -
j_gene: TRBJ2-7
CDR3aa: CASSPPGLTTYEQYF
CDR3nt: TGTGCCAGCTCACCCCCAGGGTTAACTACCTACGAGCAGTACTTC

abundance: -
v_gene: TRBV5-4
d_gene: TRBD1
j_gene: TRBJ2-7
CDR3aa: CASSLDRGFGEQYF
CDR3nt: TGTGCCAGCAGCTTGGACAGGGGGTTCGGCGAGCAGTACTTC

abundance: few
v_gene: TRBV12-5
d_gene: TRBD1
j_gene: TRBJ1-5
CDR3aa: CASGLATGYGQPQHF
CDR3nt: TGTGCTAGTGGTTTGGCGACAGGGTACGGTCAGCCCCAGCATTTT

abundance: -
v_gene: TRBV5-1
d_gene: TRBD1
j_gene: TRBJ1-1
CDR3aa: CASSRYRGQAEAFF
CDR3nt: TGCGCCAGCAGCCGATACAGGGGCCAGGCTGAAGCTTTCTTT

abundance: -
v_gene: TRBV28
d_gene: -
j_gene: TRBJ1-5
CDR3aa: CASRTGSAGSNQPQHF
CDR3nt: TGTGCCAGCAGGACGGGTTCCGCCGGTAGCAATCAGCCCCAGCATTTT

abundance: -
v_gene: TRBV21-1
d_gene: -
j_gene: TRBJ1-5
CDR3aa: CASSKAPGTENNQPQHF
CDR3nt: TGTGCCAGCAGCAAGGCGCCCGGGACGGAGAACAATCAGCCCCAGCATTTT

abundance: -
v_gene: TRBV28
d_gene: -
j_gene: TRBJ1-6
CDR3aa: CASSFYDHLGNSPLHF
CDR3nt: TGTGCCAGCAGTTTTTACGATCACCTTGGGAATTCACCCCTCCACTTT

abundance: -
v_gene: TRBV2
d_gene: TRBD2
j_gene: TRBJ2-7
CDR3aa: CASNSGSGYEQYF
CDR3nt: TGTGCCAGCAATAGCGGGAGCGGCTACGAGCAGTACTTC

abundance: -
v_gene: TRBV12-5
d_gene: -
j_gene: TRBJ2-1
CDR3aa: CASGLRLVGNEQFF
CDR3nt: TGTGCTAGTGGTTTGAGGCTAGTTGGAAATGAGCAGTTCTTC

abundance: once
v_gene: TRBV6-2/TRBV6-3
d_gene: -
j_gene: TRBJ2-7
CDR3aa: CASSYPGWATYEQYF
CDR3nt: TGTGCCAGCAGTTACCCGGGCTGGGCGACCTACGAGCAGTACTTC

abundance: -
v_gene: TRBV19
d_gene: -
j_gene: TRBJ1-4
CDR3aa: CASSRSDSNEKLFF
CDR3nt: TGTGCCAGTAGTCGGTCAGATTCTAATGAAAAACTGTTTTTT

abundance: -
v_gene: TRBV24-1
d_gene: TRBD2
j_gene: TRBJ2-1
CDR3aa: CATSPSGRSYNEQFF
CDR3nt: TGTGCCACCAGCCCCAGCGGGAGATCCTACAATGAGCAGTTCTTC

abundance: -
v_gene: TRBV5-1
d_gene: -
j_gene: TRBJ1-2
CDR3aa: CASSQYRVMDGYTF
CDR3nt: TGCGCCAGCAGCCAATACAGGGTAATGGACGGCTACACCTTC

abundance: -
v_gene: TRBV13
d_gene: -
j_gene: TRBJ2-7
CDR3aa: CASSSSQGYEQYF
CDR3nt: TGTGCCAGCAGCTCGTCACAGGGCTACGAGCAGTACTTC

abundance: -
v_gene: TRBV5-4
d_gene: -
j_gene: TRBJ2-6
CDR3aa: CASSFSPTGSGANVLTF
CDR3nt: TGTGCCAGCAGCTTTAGTCCCACAGGGAGCGGGGCCAACGTCCTGACTTTC